A single sample is the source of the 14 T cell receptor beta chains below, sequenced in a study of blood T cell repertoires in COVID-19. Profiled with immunoSEQ multiplex PCR; TCRdb holds only in-frame clones, not every one. The table includes more than 45,000 clones, 90% to 95% detected once. The sample was peripheral blood. These TCRs come from a woman older than 75 with acute or convalescent COVID-19.

The chain combines TRBV5-4 with TRBJ2-1; 9 bases fit TRBD1. Trimming removed 2 bases from V and 7 bases from J; junction bases left unmatched: 4. The CDR3 length is 14 residues. Germline V gives CDR1 SGHNT, CDR2 YYREEE (reference sequence). The CDR3 DNA is TGTGCCAGCAGCTTCCGAGGACAGGGGAATGAGCAGTTCTTC. Translation gives CASSFRGQGNEQFF.

The genes are TRBV5-5 and TRBJ1-2; 10 bases map to TRBD1. Germline CDR1 and CDR2: SGHKS and YYEKEE (reference sequence). There are 13 residues in the CDR3. V was pared by 3 bases and J by 6 bases, with 2 bases of the junction left unmatched. The CDR3 spells CASSSGTGDGYTF. The CDR3 DNA reads as TGTGCCAGCAGCTCCGGGACAGGGGATGGCTACACCTTC.

J is TRBJ1-6 and V is TRBV18, with D possibly TRBD1 on 6 matching bases. The CDR3 has 14 residues. The V end lost 5 bases, the J end lost 10 bases, and 15 bases lay between the germline ends. The V gene's germline CDR1 is KGHSH and CDR2 LQKENI. CDR3 amino acids: CASSWYRAESPLHF. CDR3 coding DNA: TGTGCCAGCTCATGGTACAGGGCTGAGTCACCCCTCCACTTT.

The chain couples TRBV30 to TRBJ2-7; TRBD2 matches at 10 bases. V was pared by 2 bases and J by 3 bases, with 13 bases of the junction left unmatched. This CDR3 comprises 17 residues. The V gene's germline CDR1 is GTSNPN and CDR2 SVGIG (reference sequence). CDR3 region: CAWSLASGSTGRYEQYF. The CDR3 DNA sequence: TGTGCCTGGAGTTTAGCTAGCGGGAGTACCGGGCGCTACGAGCAGTACTTC.

This chain's CDR3 is CASSEYHSTQNSYEQYF. CDR3 bases: TGCGCCAGCAGTGAGTACCACTCCACACAGAACTCCTACGAGCAGTACTTC. This chain joins TRBV10-1 and TRBJ2-7; D unresolved. The CDR3 has 17 amino acids. Trimming removed 1 base at V and 0 bases at J, with 16 bases between. Germline V lookup: CDR1 WNHNN, CDR2 SYGVQD (reference sequence).

This clone was picked up a small number of times. V and J are TRBV6-6 and TRBJ1-5; D unclear. Germline-derived CDR1 and CDR2 are MNHNY and SVGAGI (reference sequence). The CDR3 contains 13 residues. V lost 2 bases to trimming and J lost 8 bases, with 10 bases between them. The CDR3 DNA reads TGTGCCAGCAGTTACGGAGATTTTAAGCCCCAGCATTTT. This sequence encodes CASSYGDFKPQHF.

The gene calls are TRBV18 and TRBJ2-3, with a tentative D call TRBD1 (5 bases). This CDR3 spans 17 amino acids. Deletions cut 3 bases from V and 1 base from J, with 17 bases between. Germline V CDR1 and CDR2: KGHSH, LQKENI. Here the CDR3 DNA reads TGTGCCAGCTCACCGAGAGAAGTAGTAGGGGGCACAGATACGCAGTATTTT. Translating it yields CASSPREVVGGTDTQYF.

The V call is TRBV5-3, the J call TRBJ2-7; 11 positions agree with TRBD2. TRBV5-3 is placed among ORFs of uncertain function. With V trimmed by 4 bases and J by 0 bases, 15 bases remained unmatched. There are 19 residues in the CDR3. The chain's CDR3 is CARSLPSGRKSKTSYEQYF. DNA for the CDR3: TGTGCCAGAAGCCTGCCTAGCGGGAGGAAATCTAAGACCTCCTACGAGCAGTACTTC.

J is TRBJ2-3 and V is TRBV30; weak D call: TRBD2 (6 bases). Germline CDR1 reads GTSNPN; CDR2 reads SVGIG (reference sequence). This CDR3 comprises 16 residues. V lost 3 bases and J 5 bases, leaving 21 bases between the germline ends. The CDR3 region is CAWSHSDPMREDTQYF. For the CDR3, the DNA is TGTGCCTGGAGCCACTCCGACCCAATGCGGGAAGATACGCAGTATTTT.

J is TRBJ1-1 and V is TRBV19; TRBD1 matches at 8 bases. The CDR3 spans 14 residues. The germline V gene encodes CDR1 LNHDA and CDR2 SQIVND (reference sequence). V dropped 8 bases and J dropped 1; count of bases not matched to a gene: 6. The CDR3 DNA is TGTGCCAGTGACCCCGGGACAGGGAACACTGAAGCTTTCTTT. Its translation is CASDPGTGNTEAFF.

The chain couples TRBV19 to TRBJ2-7, with D possibly TRBD1 on 5 matching bases. Trimming shortened V by 1 base and J by 2 bases, and 9 bases separated the two germline ends. Germline V gene lookup returns CDR1 LNHDA and CDR2 SQIVND (reference sequence). CDR3 length: 14 residues. CDR3 DNA sequence: TGTGCCAGTAGTATAGTTCTGGACACCTACGAGCAGTACTTC. Amino acid sequence: CASSIVLDTYEQYF.

The chain combines TRBV5-1 with TRBJ2-2, with D tentatively TRBD1 (6 bases). V lost 4 bases, J lost 6 bases, and 22 bases lay in between. The CDR3 is 17 residues long. Per the germline V gene, CDR1 is SGHRS and CDR2 is YFSETQ. CDR3 region: CASSTQLNRGGSGELFF. CDR3 nucleotides: TGCGCCAGCAGCACCCAGCTAAACCGAGGGGGTTCCGGGGAGCTGTTTTTT.

This clone has a single count. This chain joins TRBV7-2 and TRBJ1-2; TRBD1 is a possible D gene (6 bases). The CDR3 has 13 residues. V shed 5 bases and J shed 2 bases, with 9 bases lying between them. Germline CDR1 SGHTA, CDR2 FQGNSA. CDR3 in DNA: TGTGCCAGCAGCGAGGACAGAAACTATGGCTACACCTTC. Translation: CASSEDRNYGYTF.

The chain links TRBV7-3 to TRBJ2-5; D might be TRBD2 (5 bases). The CDR3 extends over 15 amino acids. V was shortened by 3 bases and J by 2 bases, with 13 bases between the two germline ends. Per germline, CDR1 SGHTA and CDR2 FQGTGA. The chain's CDR3 is CASSFSSGRQETQYF. CDR3 DNA sequence: TGTGCCAGCAGCTTTTCGAGTGGGAGACAAGAGACCCAGTACTTC.